The present T cell receptor (beta chain) was sequenced within a study of blood T cell repertoires in COVID-19. Overall study: The study drew acute and convalescent COVID-19 samples from the United States, Italy and Spain. Nucleic acid was either cDNA or gDNA, and it came from T cells, B-cell-depleted T cells, or PBMCs.

Original processing notes: Amplifying reference gene primers gave estimates of nucleated cell counts. The table came from immunoSEQ multiplex PCR; TCRdb's copy has only in-frame clones and leaves some out. The V and J calls and clone size come from that table; D and trimming were worked out from the DNA. Among roughly 180,000 clones, roughly nine tenths were seen once, and the ten largest hold less than 25%. CDR1 is KGHSH, CDR2 LQKENI, per germline. The CDR3 covers 13 residues. The V and J ends lost 3 bases and 3 bases, in that order; junction bases with no gene match: 1. The origin of this receptor is a man between 65 and 80 years old with active or convalescent COVID-19. The sequenced sample was peripheral blood. This chain uses TRBV18 with TRBJ1-1; TRBD1 matches 7 bases. In nucleotides, the CDR3 is TGTGCCAGCTCACCCACAGGGGACACTGAAGCTTTCTTT. Amino acids: CASSPTGDTEAFF.